This entry lists 19 T cell receptor beta chains sequenced from one sample in a study of vaccination and CD4 T cells after COVID-19. The assay that was used to sequence DNA from cultured CD4+ T cells was the Oncomine TCR Beta short-read assay. TCRdb independently ran MiXCR on the PCR reads; one entry per CDR3 protein. The table records 11,000 to 15,000 distinct CDR3 sequences, over 45% of them present only once. As to treatment: 10-day PBMC culture with coronavirus spike peptide pools or control peptides (ViraFEST assay). The antigens these receptors bind are not known. The sample was CD4+ T cells from blood, cultured in vitro, taken before SARS-CoV-2 vaccination. All receptors derive from a human donor who had recovered from COVID-19.

This clonotype has only a few counts. The chain is built from TRBV6-1 and TRBJ1-5; maybe TRBD1 (6 bases). The CDR3 length is 14 residues. V was trimmed by 6 bases and J by 7 bases, leaving 16 bases between them. The germline V gene encodes CDR1 MNHNS and CDR2 SASEGT. DNA for the CDR3: TGTGCCAGCAGGACGTACAGGGAGGGGCAGCCCCAGCATTTT. Its translation is CASRTYREGQPQHF.

In this sample, this clonotype is medium-sized (0.01 to 0.1%). This chain's CDR3 is CSASPSGRLYEQYF. In DNA, the CDR3 is TGCAGTGCTAGCCCTAGCGGGAGGCTCTACGAGCAGTACTTC. This chain joins TRBV20-1 and TRBJ2-7; 11 nucleotides match TRBD2. Losses at the gene ends were 3 bases for V and 3 bases for J; bases not matched to a gene: 4. CDR1 and CDR2 (germline): DFQATT, SNEGSKA (reference sequence). The CDR3 is made up of 14 amino acids.

The V call is TRBV2, the J call TRBJ2-7; D ambiguous. The CDR3 has 15 residues. V dropped 8 bases and J dropped 5 bases, with 22 bases sitting between them. CDR1 and CDR2 from the germline V gene are SNHLY and FYNNEI. CDR3 loop: CASREGRVRVHEQYF. CDR3 bases: TGTGCCAGCCGCGAAGGTAGGGTTAGGGTACACGAGCAGTACTTC.

The chain is built from TRBV7-6 and TRBJ2-5, with D possibly matching TRBD1 (6 bases). CDR3 length: 15 amino acids. Deletions cut 9 bases from V and 0 bases from J, with 17 bases between. CDR1 is SGHVS, CDR2 FNYEAQ, per germline. The CDR3 loop reads CASSPTGWYQETQYF. The CDR3 coding sequence is TGTGCCAGTTCCCCGACAGGCTGGTACCAAGAGACCCAGTACTTC.

The sample holds a few counts of this clonotype. The V and J genes are TRBV6-1 and TRBJ1-1; D call uncertain. The germline CDR1 and CDR2 sequences are MNHNS and SASEGT. V dropped 0 bases and J dropped 4 bases, with 6 bases sitting between them. The CDR3 is 13 amino acids. DNA of the CDR3: TGTGCCAGCAGTGAAGCGACGGCCACTGAAGCTTTCTTT. Its protein is CASSEATATEAFF.

The rearrangement links TRBV19 to TRBJ1-1, with D hard to call. The CDR3 is made up of 15 amino acids. Germline V lookup: CDR1 LNHDA, CDR2 SQIVND (reference sequence). Trimming cost V 5 bases and J 1 base, with 14 bases left between them. CDR3 DNA sequence: TGTGCCAGTAGTGGATCCGGGCTAAAGAACACTGAAGCTTTCTTT. Translating gives CASSGSGLKNTEAFF. Full variable domain (outside the CDR3, taken from reference TRBV19 and TRBJ1-1): DGGITQSPKYLFRKEGQNVTLSCEQNLNHDAMYWYRQDPGQGLRLIYYSQIVNDFQKGDIAEGYSVSREKKESFPLTVTSAQKNPTAFYLCASSGSGLKNTEAFFGQGTRLTVV.

This rearrangement joins TRBV7-2 to TRBJ2-5; 10 nucleotides align to TRBD1. This CDR3 region has 14 residues. Losses at the gene ends were 6 bases for V and 3 bases for J; bases not matched to a gene: 4. Per the germline V gene, CDR1 is SGHTA and CDR2 is FQGNSA. The CDR3 spells CASRKDRGKETQYF. In DNA, the CDR3 is TGTGCCAGCAGAAAGGACAGGGGGAAAGAGACCCAGTACTTC.

This clonotype was recorded once. The chain carries TRBV28 and TRBJ2-5, with 8 bases matching TRBD1. CDR1 and CDR2 from the germline V gene are MDHEN and SYDVKM. J lost 6 bases, V lost 2 bases, and 11 bases had no gene match. This CDR3 is 16 amino acids long. The CDR3 reads CASSLDRGPGRQTQYF. CDR3 nucleotides: TGTGCCAGCAGTTTAGACAGGGGACCAGGCCGACAGACCCAGTACTTC.

This chain connects TRBV7-2 to TRBJ2-6, with TRBD1 matching over 8 bases. With 11 bases clipped from V and 0 bases from J, the junction kept 6 bases outside the gene matches. Germline V gene lookup returns CDR1 SGHTA and CDR2 FQGNSA. CDR3 size: 15 residues. The CDR3 spells CAGGQGNSGANVLTF. In DNA, the CDR3 is TGTGCCGGCGGACAGGGCAACTCTGGGGCCAACGTCCTGACTTTC.

This clonotype was seen a few times. CDR3 DNA sequence: TGCAGTGCTAGAGATTTGTCCAGACAGGGTGGCTACACCTTC. This sequence encodes CSARDLSRQGGYTF. This chain joins TRBV20-1 and TRBJ1-2; 7 bases map to TRBD1. V lost 0 bases, J lost 7 bases, and 8 bases stayed unmatched. The CDR3 sequence is 14 residues long. CDR1 DFQATT and CDR2 SNEGSKA come from the germline V gene (reference sequence).

The chain combines TRBV11-3 with TRBJ1-6, with 7 bases that match TRBD1. The V segment lost 0 bases and the J segment 9 bases; nucleotides outside the gene matches: 5. Germline assignment: CDR1 SGHNT and CDR2 YENEEA. The CDR3 is 15 residues long. The CDR3, as DNA: TGTGCCAGCAGCTTAGAGACAGGGTCGGTTTCACCCCTCCACTTT. Its protein is CASSLETGSVSPLHF.

The V call is TRBV27, the J call TRBJ1-1, with D unresolved. The germline V gene has CDR1 MNHEY and CDR2 SMNVEV (reference sequence). The CDR3 spans 11 residues. Trimming removed 6 bases from V and 2 bases from J, with 4 bases in between. The CDR3 nucleotides are TGTGCCAGCAGGCGTAACACTGAAGCTTTCTTT. Translation: CASRRNTEAFF.

The rearrangement joins TRBV19 to TRBJ2-3; TRBD2 matches at 7 bases. The CDR3 runs 15 residues. V dropped 9 bases and J dropped 2; count of bases not matched to a gene: 11. In germline, CDR1 is LNHDA, CDR2 SQIVND (reference sequence). The CDR3 region has the DNA TGTGCCAGCCAAACGGCGGGAGCGAACACAGATACGCAGTATTTT. Translation gives CASQTAGANTDTQYF. Complete variable domain (other parts from reference TRBV19 and TRBJ2-3): DGGITQSPKYLFRKEGQNVTLSCEQNLNHDAMYWYRQDPGQGLRLIYYSQIVNDFQKGDIAEGYSVSREKKESFPLTVTSAQKNPTAFYLCASQTAGANTDTQYFGPGTRLTVL.

The rearrangement uses TRBV28 and TRBJ1-3; D gene uncertain. The length of the CDR3 is 15 residues. The V gene's germline CDR1 is MDHEN and CDR2 SYDVKM. V dropped 6 bases and J dropped 3 bases, with 15 bases sitting between them. The CDR3 region has the DNA TGTGCCAGCAGCCCGCTTTGGCCCCTTGGAAACACCATATATTTT. This codes for CASSPLWPLGNTIYF.

CDR3 sequence reads: CSAIWDTNDQETQYF. For the CDR3, the DNA is TGCAGTGCTATATGGGACACAAACGACCAAGAGACCCAGTACTTC. V and J are TRBV20-1 and TRBJ2-5; TRBD1 might be the D (6 bases). Germline V gene sequence: CDR1 DFQATT, CDR2 SNEGSKA (reference sequence). V was trimmed by 4 bases and J by 0 bases, leaving 15 bases between them. CDR3 size: 15 residues.

This clonotype was seen just once. The J gene is TRBJ1-1, the V gene TRBV12-3 or TRBV12-4; 11 positions match TRBD1. V lost 6 bases to trimming and J lost 11 bases; unmatched junction nucleotides: 11. The length of the CDR3 is 14 residues. The DNA for the CDR3 is TGTGCCAGCAGGACCACGGGACAGGGGGTAGGGGCTTTCTTT. It translates to CASRTTGQGVGAFF.

The gene calls are TRBV19 and TRBJ1-6, with 7 bases identical to TRBD1. V trimming: 7 bases; J trimming: 7 bases; junction bases outside the gene matches: 10. CDR1 is LNHDA, CDR2 SQIVND, per germline (reference sequence). The CDR3 totals 15 residues. The CDR3 is CASKTGLERNSPLHF. In nucleotides, the CDR3 is TGTGCCAGTAAGACAGGGCTCGAGCGGAATTCACCCCTCCACTTT.

This clonotype occurred a few times. The chain joins TRBV7-2 to TRBJ1-2; D remains unclear. Germline CDR1 reads SGHTA; CDR2 reads FQGNSA. V was shortened by 0 bases and J by 8 bases, with 13 bases between the two germline ends. The CDR3 has 14 amino acids. This chain's CDR3 is CASSLASRVWGYTF. CDR3 DNA sequence: TGTGCCAGCAGCTTAGCGTCAAGGGTGTGGGGCTACACCTTC.

This clonotype was observed a handful of times. The chain has TRBV27 and TRBJ1-2, with TRBD1 as a possible D gene (5 bases). Germline values: CDR1 MNHEY, CDR2 SMNVEV (reference sequence). The V end was cut by 3 bases, the J end by 7 bases, with 15 bases between. This CDR3 has 14 amino acids. CDR3 loop: CASSLGPGVSGYTF. The CDR3 DNA reads TGTGCCAGCAGTTTGGGGCCGGGTGTAAGTGGCTACACCTTC.